The entry below describes one T cell receptor beta chain. The germline V gene has CDR1 LNHDA and CDR2 SQIVND (reference sequence). The CDR3 runs to 14 residues. V shed 2 bases and J 6 bases; nucleotides not matched to a gene: 5. Researchers report immunoSEQ v3.0 was run at survey level. Assay used: immunoSEQ multiplex PCR; TCRdb lists only in-frame clones, some missing. Counted here are 30,000 to 40,000 clones, about four fifths occurring once; the ten biggest clones make up 6.5% to 9.5%. This sample is part of a study of long-term antiretroviral therapy in people with HIV. Participants who had HIV were, without exception, treated in the United States. Held in samples before DNA extraction were roughly 0.85-11 million cryopreserved PBMC.

This specimen consisted of unsorted PBMCs, obtained 0.4 years before starting antiretroviral therapy. The receptor was isolated from a young man with HIV. V gene TRBV19 combines with J gene TRBJ2-7, with 9 bases that match TRBD1. The CDR3 spells CASSILGTGREQYF. The DNA for the CDR3 is TGTGCCAGTAGTATATTAGGGACAGGGCGCGAGCAGTACTTC.